This T cell receptor beta chain was sequenced in a study of cytomegalovirus exposure and HLA in healthy donors. This clone was detected only a few times. No antigen is known for it. PCR amplification relied on 60 Vbeta primers (plus 13 Jbeta primers). Libraries were prepared by immunoSEQ multiplex PCR; TCRdb keeps only in-frame clonotypes and omits some of them. The sample carries about 160,000 clones, approximately 80% recorded once. Study outcomes and limitations: An assumption of roughly uniform sequencing depth across donors underlay the presence/absence analyses.

CDR3 length equals 12 residues. From germline, CDR1 is MNHEY and CDR2 SMNVEV (reference sequence). V lost 9 bases to trimming and J lost 5 bases, with 11 bases between them. J is TRBJ1-5 and V is TRBV27; D perhaps matches TRBD1 (5 bases). The sequenced sample was PBMCs. The receptor comes from a man between 18 and 35 years old in good health and CMV-seropositive. CDR3 protein: CASRRGDQPQHF. CDR3 in DNA: TGTGCCAGTCGTCGGGGGGATCAGCCCCAGCATTTT.